This TCR beta chain was profiled in a study of cytomegalovirus exposure and HLA in healthy donors. About the research overall: Researchers found that approximately 77% of a few hundred genotyped donors fell within the Caucasian-associated ancestry cluster.

In the PCR, 60 Vbeta and 13 Jbeta primers were used. Produced via immunoSEQ multiplex PCR; TCRdb's table is partial and in-frame only. The table lists 81,000 or so clones, 77% of them singletons. This CDR3 comprises 16 residues. Germline V gene data show CDR1 as LNHNV and CDR2 as YYDKDF (reference sequence). The ends lost 4 bases at V and 8 bases at J; junction bases unmatched: 12. The chain employs TRBV15 and TRBJ2-4, with 9 bases matching TRBD1. Sequencing input: PBMCs. The source of this sequence is a man aged 45-65 years in good health and CMV-seropositive. In DNA, the CDR3 is TGTGCCACCAGCAAACCGGGACAGGGTTTTGTTGACATTCAGTACTTC. It yields the protein CATSKPGQGFVDIQYF.